This is a list of T cell receptor beta chains from one sample in a study of blood T cell repertoires in COVID-19. Method: immunoSEQ multiplex PCR; TCRdb's copy keeps in-frame clones and lacks some. The data hold under 250,000 clones, with more than 70% observed a single time. The sample taken for sequencing was peripheral blood. These receptor sequences come from a man in his forties with active or convalescent COVID-19. The CDR3 runs from the conserved cysteine through the conserved F or W. D genes are given only for firm matches.

CDR3 DNA: TGCGCCAGCAGCCAAGTAGCCCCCGCAGGGTTAGCCGACAGCCAAGAGACCCAGTACTTC
CDR3 protein: CASSQVAPAGLADSQETQYF
D gene: NA
V gene: TRBV4-1
J gene: TRBJ2-5

CDR3 DNA: TGTGCCAGCAGTGAGACGGGTCAGGGTCCTATGGGCTACACCTTC
CDR3 protein: CASSETGQGPMGYTF
D gene: NA
V gene: TRBV6-1
J gene: TRBJ1-2

CDR3 DNA: TGCGCCAGCAGCCAAGATCCCAGGGTATTTGAAAAACTGTTTTTT
CDR3 protein: CASSQDPRVFEKLFF
D gene: NA
V gene: TRBV4-1
J gene: TRBJ1-4

CDR3 DNA: TGTGCCAGCAGCGTAGATGCAGGGTTGGACTATGGCTACACCTTC
CDR3 protein: CASSVDAGLDYGYTF
D gene: NA
V gene: TRBV9
J gene: TRBJ1-2

CDR3 DNA: TGTGCCAGCAGCCCAATGGGCAGTATCAATCAGCCCCAGCATTTT
CDR3 protein: CASSPMGSINQPQHF
D gene: NA
V gene: TRBV3-1/TRBV3-2
J gene: TRBJ1-5

CDR3 DNA: TGTGCCACTACGACCAGGGCTGGGGCCAACGTCCTGACTTTC
CDR3 protein: CATTTRAGANVLTF
D gene: NA
V gene: TRBV19
J gene: TRBJ2-6

CDR3 DNA: TGTGCCAGCAGGTCAGGACAGGGCTTGAACACTGAAGCTTTCTTT
CDR3 protein: CASRSGQGLNTEAFF
D gene: TRBD1
V gene: TRBV27
J gene: TRBJ1-1

CDR3 DNA: TGTGCCTGGAGTGTAACAGGGATCTACAATGAGCAGTTCTTC
CDR3 protein: CAWSVTGIYNEQFF
D gene: NA
V gene: TRBV30
J gene: TRBJ2-1

CDR3 DNA: TGTGCCAGCAGCCAAACCTTCGGGACACGACAGGATAGCAATCAGCCCCAGCATTTT
CDR3 protein: CASSQTFGTRQDSNQPQHF
D gene: NA
V gene: TRBV7-9
J gene: TRBJ1-5

CDR3 DNA: TGTGCCAGCAGCTTAAGGGTGGACAGGGGGCTCGATAATTCACCCCTCCACTTT
CDR3 protein: CASSLRVDRGLDNSPLHF
D gene: TRBD1
V gene: TRBV7-2
J gene: TRBJ1-6